This T cell receptor beta chain was recorded in a study of cytomegalovirus exposure and HLA in healthy donors. Overall study findings and caveats: Researchers reported that a few CMV-associated chains were confirmed in vitro as CMV antigen-specific. TCR sequences were mostly rare, though some public TCRs occurred in many donors.

With regard to this clone: The antigen is unknown.

The CDR3 runs 14 residues. V lost 1 base, J lost 7 bases, and 4 bases stayed unmatched. Germline CDR1 SGHDT, CDR2 YYEEEE. Sequencing was performed with immunoSEQ multiplex PCR; in TCRdb, only in-frame clones are kept and a portion is missing. Of around 120,000 clones listed, roughly nine tenths are singletons. The specimen sequenced was PBMCs. This clonotype originated in a man between 18 and 29 years old in good health and CMV-seropositive. V and J are TRBV5-6 and TRBJ1-5; 8 positions match TRBD1. The DNA for the CDR3 is TGTGCCAGCAGCTTGTGGCAGGGGGCCCAGCCCCAGCATTTT. It is translated as CASSLWQGAQPQHF.